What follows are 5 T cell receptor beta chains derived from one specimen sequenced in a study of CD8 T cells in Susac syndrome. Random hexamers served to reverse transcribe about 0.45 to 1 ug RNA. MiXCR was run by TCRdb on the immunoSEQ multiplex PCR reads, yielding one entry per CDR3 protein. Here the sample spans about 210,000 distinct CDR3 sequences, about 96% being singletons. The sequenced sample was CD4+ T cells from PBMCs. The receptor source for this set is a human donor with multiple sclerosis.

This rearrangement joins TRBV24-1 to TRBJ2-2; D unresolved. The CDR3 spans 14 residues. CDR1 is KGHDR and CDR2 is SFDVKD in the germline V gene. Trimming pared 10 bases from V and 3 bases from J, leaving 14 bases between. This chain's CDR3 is CATRLRSYTGELFF. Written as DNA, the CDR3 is TGTGCCACTCGACTCCGCTCGTACACCGGGGAGCTGTTTTTT.

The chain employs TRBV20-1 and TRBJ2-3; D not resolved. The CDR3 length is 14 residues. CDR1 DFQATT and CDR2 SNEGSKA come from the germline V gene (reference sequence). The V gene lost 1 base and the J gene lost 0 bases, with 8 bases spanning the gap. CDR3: CSARVGSSTDTQYF. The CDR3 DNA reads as TGCAGTGCTAGAGTTGGGTCTAGCACAGATACGCAGTATTTT.

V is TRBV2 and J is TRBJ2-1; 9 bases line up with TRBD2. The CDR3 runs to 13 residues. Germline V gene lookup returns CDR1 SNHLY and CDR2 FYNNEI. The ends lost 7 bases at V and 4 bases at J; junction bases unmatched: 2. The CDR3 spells CASTSGAYNEQFF. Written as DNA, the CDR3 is TGTGCCAGCACTAGCGGGGCGTACAATGAGCAGTTCTTC.

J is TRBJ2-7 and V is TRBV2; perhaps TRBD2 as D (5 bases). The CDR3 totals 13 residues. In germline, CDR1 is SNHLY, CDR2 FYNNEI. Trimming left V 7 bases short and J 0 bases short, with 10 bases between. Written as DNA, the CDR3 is TGTGCCAGCAAGATGGGGAGCTCCTACGAGCAGTACTTC. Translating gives CASKMGSSYEQYF.

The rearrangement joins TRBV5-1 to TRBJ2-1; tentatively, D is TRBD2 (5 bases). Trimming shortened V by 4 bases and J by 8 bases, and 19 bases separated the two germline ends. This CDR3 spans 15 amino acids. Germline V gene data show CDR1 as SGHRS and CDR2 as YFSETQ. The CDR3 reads CASSLLTSKADEQFF. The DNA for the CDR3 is TGCGCCAGCAGCCTGCTAACTAGTAAGGCGGATGAGCAGTTCTTC.